This T cell receptor beta chain was profiled in a study of blood T cell repertoires in COVID-19. Background on the study: Both acute and convalescent COVID-19 samples were obtained from the United States, Italy and Spain. In each case, the material was cDNA or gDNA derived from T cells, B-cell-depleted T cells, or PBMCs.

The authors' processing: Using reference gene primer amplification, nucleated cell counts were estimated. Profiling relied on immunoSEQ multiplex PCR, and the TCRdb table lists in-frame clones only, not all of them. The D gene and trimming were derived from the DNA, and the V and J assignments and clone size from that table. The sample has roughly 60,000 clones; more than 65% are singletons. Trimming took 2 bases from V and 8 from J; bases not matched to a gene: 10. The CDR3 has 17 residues. Germline V lookup: CDR1 MNHNS, CDR2 SASEGT. Sequenced material: peripheral blood. This chain joins TRBV6-1 and TRBJ1-4; 11 bases are a match to TRBD1. The receptor was isolated from a woman in her sixties or seventies with acute or convalescent COVID-19. Here the CDR3 reads CASSERRRGTGGEKLFF. CDR3 DNA: TGTGCCAGCAGTGAAAGGAGGCGGGGGACAGGGGGAGAAAAACTGTTTTTT.